This T cell receptor (beta chain) was sequenced in a study of cytomegalovirus exposure and HLA in healthy donors. Study outcomes and limitations: Per published accounts, TCR beta sequences correctly predicted the HLA-A and HLA-B alleles of most subjects.

This clone has only a few counts. Its antigen remains unknown. Germline values: CDR1 SGHRS, CDR2 YFSETQ. The V and J ends lost 1 base and 1 base respectively, with 8 bases between them. This CDR3 contains 14 residues. PCR employed 60 Vbeta and 13 Jbeta primers. Using immunoSEQ multiplex PCR, the repertoire was profiled, and TCRdb retains in-frame clones only, with some absent. The sample shows approximately 140,000 clones, about 80% of them seen only once. The chain has TRBV5-1 and TRBJ1-1; D is undetermined. The clonotype originates from a man in his forties in good health and CMV-seropositive. Sequencing was carried out using PBMCs. The CDR3 DNA sequence: TGCGCCAGCAGCTTGTTCAGTTCGAACACTGAAGCTTTCTTT. It specifies CASSLFSSNTEAFF.